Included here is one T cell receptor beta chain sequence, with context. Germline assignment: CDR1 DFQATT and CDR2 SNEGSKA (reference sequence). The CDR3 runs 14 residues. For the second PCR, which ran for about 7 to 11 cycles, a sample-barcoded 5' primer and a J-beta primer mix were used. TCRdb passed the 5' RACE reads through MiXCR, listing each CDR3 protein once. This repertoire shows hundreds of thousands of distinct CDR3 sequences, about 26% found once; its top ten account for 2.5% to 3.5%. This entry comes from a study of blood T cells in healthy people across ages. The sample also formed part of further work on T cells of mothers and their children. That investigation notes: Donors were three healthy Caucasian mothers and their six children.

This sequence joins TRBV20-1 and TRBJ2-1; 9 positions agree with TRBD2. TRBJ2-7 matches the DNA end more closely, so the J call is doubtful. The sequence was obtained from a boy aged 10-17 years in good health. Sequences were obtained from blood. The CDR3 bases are TGCAGTGCCAAGGCCCTAGCGGGGTTCTACGAGCAGTACTTC. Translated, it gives CSAKALAGFYEQYF.